The 10 T cell receptor beta chains presented below share a single source sample, sequenced in a study of T cell responses to AZD1222 COVID-19 vaccine. Assay used: immunoSEQ multiplex PCR; TCRdb lists only in-frame clones, some missing. The sample lists about 150,000 clones, about 92% occurring once. The specimen was peripheral blood, collected 28 days after the second AZD1222 dose. These receptors all stem from an adult who received the AZD1222 COVID-19 vaccine.

CDR3 sequence reads: CASSFSGDSNQPQHF. CDR3 nucleotides: TGTGCCAGCAGTTTCAGCGGGGATAGCAATCAGCCCCAGCATTTT. The genes are TRBV28 and TRBJ1-5; D call uncertain. Trimming removed 3 bases at V and 0 bases at J, with 9 bases between. The CDR3 runs to 15 residues. CDR1 is MDHEN and CDR2 is SYDVKM in the germline V gene.

The chain uses TRBV7-7 and TRBJ2-2; 7 positions agree with TRBD2. CDR1 is SSHAT and CDR2 is FNYEAQ in the germline V gene (reference sequence). Trimming removed 5 bases from V and 2 bases from J; junction bases left unmatched: 11. CDR3 length equals 17 residues. For the CDR3, the DNA is TGTGCCAGCAGCGACCGGGATACTAGCGCCAACACCGGGGAGCTGTTTTTT. This encodes CASSDRDTSANTGELFF.

The V and J genes are TRBV5-4 and TRBJ2-3; 8 bases are a match to TRBD1. Germline trimming cut 4 bases from V and 1 base from J; bases unmatched to any gene: 8. The CDR3 loop spans 16 amino acids. Germline V gene sequence: CDR1 SGHNT, CDR2 YYREEE (reference sequence). Here the CDR3 reads CASSPDRVRGTDTQYF. CDR3 bases: TGTGCCAGCAGCCCGGACAGGGTAAGAGGCACAGATACGCAGTATTTT.

The CDR3: CASRRDGRYEQYF. The CDR3 DNA follows: TGTGCCAGCCGTCGGGACGGGAGGTACGAGCAGTACTTC. The rearrangement links TRBV6-5 to TRBJ2-7, with TRBD2 matching over 7 bases. The V segment lost 8 bases and the J segment 4 bases; nucleotides outside the gene matches: 8. The CDR3 is 13 residues long. Germline assignment: CDR1 MNHEY and CDR2 SVGAGI.

J is TRBJ1-2 and V is TRBV5-4; 11 bases are shared with TRBD1. Trimming cost V 2 bases and J 4 bases; bases outside gene matches: 7. The CDR3 length is 16 residues. CDR1 is SGHNT, CDR2 YYREEE, per germline (reference sequence). CDR3 residues: CASSFDGGTGGYGYTF. The CDR3 bases are TGTGCCAGCAGCTTCGACGGAGGGACAGGGGGCTATGGCTACACCTTC.

The chain carries TRBV18 and TRBJ1-2; D is uncertain. Trimming removed 6 bases at V and 6 bases at J, with 14 bases between. Germline values: CDR1 KGHSH, CDR2 LQKENI. The CDR3 length is 13 residues. Here the CDR3 DNA reads TGTGCCAGCTCTCACGGACGGGAGGATGGCTACACCTTC. This gives the protein CASSHGREDGYTF.

The J gene is TRBJ2-1, the V gene TRBV7-2; 7 bases align to TRBD2. The V and J ends lost 6 bases and 4 bases, in that order; junction bases with no gene match: 3. From germline, CDR1 is SGHTA and CDR2 FQGNSA. The CDR3 extends over 13 amino acids. CDR3 sequence: CASRERGYNEQFF. CDR3 nucleotide sequence: TGTGCCAGCAGGGAGCGGGGATACAATGAGCAGTTCTTC.

This clone has just one count. The V and J genes are TRBV28 and TRBJ2-1; D not certain. CDR3 length: 14 amino acids. The germline CDR1 and CDR2 sequences are MDHEN and SYDVKM. Trimming shortened V by 8 bases and J by 1 base, and 12 bases separated the two germline ends. The DNA for the CDR3 is TGTGCCAGCCTCAAGAGGAGTTCCTACAATGAGCAGTTCTTC. This encodes CASLKRSSYNEQFF.

The chain combines TRBV29-1 with TRBJ1-1, with 7 positions matching TRBD1. The CDR3 is made up of 13 amino acids. V lost 7 bases, J lost 1 base, and 6 bases stayed unmatched. In germline, CDR1 is SQVTM, CDR2 ANQGSEA. For the CDR3, the DNA is TGCAGCGGATACGGGACAGCGAACACTGAAGCTTTCTTT. Protein: CSGYGTANTEAFF.

This chain connects TRBV28 to TRBJ1-3; possible D gene TRBD1, 5 bases. Germline V lookup: CDR1 MDHEN, CDR2 SYDVKM. The CDR3 spans 15 residues. V was cut by 3 bases and J by 3 bases, with 12 bases left in between. The CDR3 DNA reads TGTGCCAGCAGTTTGAGAGGGGCTGGTGGAAACACCATATATTTT. Translated, it gives CASSLRGAGGNTIYF.